These T cell receptor beta chains were read from a single sample in a study of blood T cells in healthy people across ages. MiXCR, run by TCRdb on the 5' RACE reads, gives a single entry per CDR3 protein. Of approximately 1,700,000 distinct CDR3 sequences listed, around 42% are singletons. Sequenced material: blood. These receptors were taken from a human donor in good health. Both conserved end residues are trimmed from each CDR3.

j_call v_call cdr3_aa
TRBJ1-2 TRBV20-1 SARKGEGGYT
TRBJ2-7 TRBV20-1 SAQTGNYEQY
NA TRBV6-5 ANTGPWDEQY
NA TRBV6-1 ASSATGENIQY
TRBJ2-7 TRBV27 ASSFGGLEYYEQY
TRBJ2-5 TRBV13 ASSKSTRGYQETQY
TRBJ2-4 TRBV24-1 ATSDGSLAKNIQY
TRBJ2-7 TRBV20-1 SAGDRRRRNSYEQY
TRBJ2-7 TRBV20-1 SAVDTRSYEQY
TRBJ2-5 TRBV30 AWSPTGVAEQY
TRBJ1-2 TRBV20-1 SARRRGIDYGYT
TRBJ2-1 TRBV5-1 ASVLDGGRSFNVQF
TRBJ1-2 TRBV3-1 ASSPMRQFGYT
TRBJ2-3 TRBV29-1 SVTPTGSTDTQY
TRBJ1-2 TRBV7-2 ASSQGVGGNYGYT
NA TRBV5-1 ASSLDASWETQY
TRBJ2-7 TRBV6-2/TRBV6-3 ASSYAGQGAYEQY
TRBJ1-2 TRBV5-4 ASSSMVAYGYT
TRBJ2-7 TRBV20-1 SARSGTSYEQY
TRBJ1-5 TRBV6-6 ASSYSGGVQPQH
TRBJ1-3 TRBV4-1 ASSQDPGAGNTIY
TRBJ1-6 TRBV10-3 AISPGTGGAESPLH
TRBJ1-2 TRBV5-1 ASSDTQGNYGYT
TRBJ2-2 TRBV5-1 ASSSKGGAGTGELF
TRBJ2-3 TRBV9 ASSVGLTSTDTQY
TRBJ2-1 TRBV10-3 AILASGLYNEQF
TRBJ2-7 TRBV4-3 ASSQDLGANEQY
TRBJ2-5 TRBV4-3 ASSQGAATTLGETQY
TRBJ2-5 TRBV6-5 ASSYEPGIPQETQY
TRBJ2-5 TRBV9 ASSASGSGGSQETQY
TRBJ1-2 TRBV12-3/TRBV12-4 ASSFGAGEGYT
TRBJ1-1 TRBV6-2/TRBV6-3 ASNFFPTDSLNTEAF
TRBJ2-3 TRBV2 ASSRAGANTDTQY
TRBJ2-1 TRBV7-8 ASSQGTGSPNEQF
TRBJ2-5 TRBV7-8 ASSLEGGPVETQY
TRBJ2-5 TRBV4-3 ASSQFSGGRETQY
TRBJ1-1 TRBV7-3 ASSPEARGITEAF
TRBJ2-3 TRBV6-2/TRBV6-3 ASSYPMTSGYPTDTQY
TRBJ1-4 TRBV7-2 ASSLSGTGQEKLF
TRBJ1-1 TRBV4-1 ASSQDYGTEAF
TRBJ1-4 TRBV20-1 SARGRGQGLEGNEKRF
TRBJ1-1 TRBV7-8 ASSLDEMRNTEAF
TRBJ2-2 TRBV29-1 SVTGTGNTGELF
TRBJ2-2 TRBV29-1 SVGGENTGELF
NA TRBV7-9 ASSLGGGGTANEQY
TRBJ1-2 TRBV20-1 SAVGQGGYGYT
TRBJ2-7 TRBV29-1 SVGIRIKQY
TRBJ2-7 TRBV7-2 ASSLSTGEVYEQY
TRBJ2-5 TRBV13 ASSFLVRDSKETQY
TRBJ1-2 TRBV6-5 ASSYDRGPSYGYT